This T cell receptor (beta chain) is drawn from a study of blood T cells in healthy people across ages. Each donor gave about 9.3 milliliters of peripheral blood. Total RNA was extracted at no less than 6 micrograms per sample. Through a sample-barcoded 5' primer and a J-beta primer mix, a second PCR was run for roughly 7 to 11 cycles. A template-switch adaptor containing 12 random nucleotides labeled each cDNA molecule. One entry per CDR3 protein, called by TCRdb with MiXCR from the 5' RACE reads. The data hold approximately 1.5 million distinct CDR3 sequences, with 30% to 40% observed a single time. Looked up from germline, CDR1 is MDHEN and CDR2 is SYDVKM. Trimming removed 8 bases from V and 1 base from J, with 12 bases in between. The CDR3 sequence is 13 residues long.

The chain links TRBV28 to TRBJ2-7; D is possibly TRBD1 or TRBD2 (5 bases each). Source material: blood. This sequence was found in a woman aged 30 to 39 in good health. CDR3 region: CASRGPISYEQYF. CDR3 bases: TGTGCCAGCCGGGGACCGATTTCCTACGAGCAGTACTTC.